These T cell receptor beta chains were read from a single sample in a study of OX40 agonist ivuxolimab in advanced cancers. The protocol was immunoSEQ multiplex PCR, while the TCRdb copy is restricted to in-frame clones and leaves out a portion. The profile shows 30,000 to 35,000 clones, 80% to 95% of them singletons. Sequenced here: CD4+ or CD8+ T cells sorted from blood, sampled in a trial of the OX40 agonist ivuxolimab. The origin of the receptors is an adult with an advanced solid tumor such as melanoma, head and neck, liver or kidney cancer. Each CDR3 is given without its conserved first and last residue. Clone size is stated in some rows and not others, as once, few, many or a class when expanded.

V | length | size | CDR3
TRBV28 | 14 | NA | ASSLSGFSTDQPQH
TRBV5-4 | 13 | NA | ASSAGQSKVYGYT
TRBV4-2 | 13 | NA | ASSQTGGQNQPQH
TRBV27 | 14 | NA | ASSRRGLGFNQPQH
TRBV5-1 | 13 | NA | ASSPGGRGREKLF
TRBV11-2 | 15 | NA | ASSLRGGGGNTDTQY
TRBV28 | 12 | NA | ASSLPQGHQPQH
TRBV11-2 | 12 | NA | ASSQPEVGNTIY
TRBV10-2 | 13 | NA | ASSESRAYNQPQH
TRBV5-6 | 13 | NA | ASSFTIDRTYEQY
TRBV15 | 13 | NA | ATSRGLTGTHEQY
TRBV5-1 | 13 | NA | ASSSSTGSSYEQY
TRBV7-2 | 12 | NA | ASSSGLTGDEQY
TRBV5-1 | 12 | NA | ASRRAGLSDTQY
TRBV5-8 | 13 | NA | ASSPGQLITYEQY
TRBV30 | 12 | NA | AWDPGSNNSPLH
TRBV9 | 13 | NA | ASSVEGLNYNEQF
TRBV14 | 14 | NA | ASSQVVGAPLGEAF
TRBV4-2 | 14 | once | ASSQAGQGAYNEQF
TRBV4-1 | 17 | NA | ASSQDTDGLSSYNQPQH
TRBV30 | 11 | NA | AWSVSRNTEAF
TRBV7-6 | 13 | NA | ASSLVSQFGNEQF
TRBV6-5 | 12 | NA | ASRLSDYSYEQY
TRBV14 | 11 | NA | ASSQGQGTPAF
TRBV18 | 13 | NA | ASSPRSGDREKLF
TRBV30 | 11 | NA | AWTGGVSDGYT
TRBV19 | 9 | NA | ASSIRAEAF
TRBV7-9 | 12 | once | ASSLGVGNTEAF
TRBV28 | 13 | few | ASSRSQGRNSPLH
TRBV7-9 | 12 | NA | ASSLAGQVYEQY
TRBV25-1 | 11 | NA | ASIARGPTEAF